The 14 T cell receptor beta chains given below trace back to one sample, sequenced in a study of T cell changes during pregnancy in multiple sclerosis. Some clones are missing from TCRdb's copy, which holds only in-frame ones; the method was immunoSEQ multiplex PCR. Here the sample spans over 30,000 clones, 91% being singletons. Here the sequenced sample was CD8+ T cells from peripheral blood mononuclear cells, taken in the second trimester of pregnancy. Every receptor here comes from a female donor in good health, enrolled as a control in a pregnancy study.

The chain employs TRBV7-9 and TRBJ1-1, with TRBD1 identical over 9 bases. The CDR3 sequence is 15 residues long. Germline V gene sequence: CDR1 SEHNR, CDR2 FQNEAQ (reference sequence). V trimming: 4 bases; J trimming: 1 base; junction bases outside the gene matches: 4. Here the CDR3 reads CASSSGDRENTEAFF. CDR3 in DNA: TGTGCCAGCAGCTCGGGGGACAGGGAGAACACTGAAGCTTTCTTT.

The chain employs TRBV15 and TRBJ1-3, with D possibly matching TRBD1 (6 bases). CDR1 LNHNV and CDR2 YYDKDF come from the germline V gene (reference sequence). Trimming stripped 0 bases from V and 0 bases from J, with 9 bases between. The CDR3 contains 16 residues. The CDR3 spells CATSRDQGSSGNTIYF. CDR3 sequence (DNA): TGTGCCACCAGCAGAGATCAGGGGAGCTCTGGAAACACCATATATTTT.

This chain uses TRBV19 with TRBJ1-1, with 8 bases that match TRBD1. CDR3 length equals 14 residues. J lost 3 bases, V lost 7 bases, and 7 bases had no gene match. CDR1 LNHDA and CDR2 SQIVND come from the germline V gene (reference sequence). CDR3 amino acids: CASTGQGAYTEAFF. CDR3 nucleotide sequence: TGTGCCAGTACCGGGCAGGGGGCTTACACTGAAGCTTTCTTT. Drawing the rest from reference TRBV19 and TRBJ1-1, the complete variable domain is DGGITQSPKYLFRKEGQNVTLSCEQNLNHDAMYWYRQDPGQGLRLIYYSQIVNDFQKGDIAEGYSVSREKKESFPLTVTSAQKNPTAFYLCASTGQGAYTEAFFGQGTRLTVV.

The CDR3 spells CAWTRAGTSQETQYF. DNA for the CDR3: TGTGCCTGGACCCGGGCGGGCACGTCCCAAGAGACCCAGTACTTC. This sequence joins TRBV30 and TRBJ2-5, with D tentatively TRBD2 (5 bases). Germline CDR1 and CDR2: GTSNPN and SVGIG (reference sequence). The CDR3 loop spans 15 amino acids. Trimming took 4 bases from V and 1 from J, leaving 16 bases between them.

DNA of the CDR3: TGTGCCTCCCATGGGGGCCCTACTGAAAAACTGTTTTTT. Translated: CASHGGPTEKLFF. The chain uses TRBV27 and TRBJ1-4; a weak D match, TRBD1 (6 bases). This CDR3 has 13 residues. V was trimmed by 11 bases and J by 7 bases, leaving 17 bases between them. Germline V gives CDR1 MNHEY, CDR2 SMNVEV (reference sequence).

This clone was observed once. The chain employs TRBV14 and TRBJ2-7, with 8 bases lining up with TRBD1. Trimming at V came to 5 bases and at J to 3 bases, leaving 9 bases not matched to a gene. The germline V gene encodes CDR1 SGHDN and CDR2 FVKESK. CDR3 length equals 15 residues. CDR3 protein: CASSLGQVPYYEQYF. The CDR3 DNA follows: TGTGCCAGCAGCTTGGGACAGGTACCTTACTACGAGCAGTACTTC.

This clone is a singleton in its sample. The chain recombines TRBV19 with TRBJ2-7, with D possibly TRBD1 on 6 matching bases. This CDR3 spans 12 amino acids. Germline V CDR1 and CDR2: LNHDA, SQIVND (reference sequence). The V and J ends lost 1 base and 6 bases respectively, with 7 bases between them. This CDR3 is CASSIGGREQYF. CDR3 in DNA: TGTGCCAGTAGTATAGGGGGGCGCGAGCAGTACTTC.

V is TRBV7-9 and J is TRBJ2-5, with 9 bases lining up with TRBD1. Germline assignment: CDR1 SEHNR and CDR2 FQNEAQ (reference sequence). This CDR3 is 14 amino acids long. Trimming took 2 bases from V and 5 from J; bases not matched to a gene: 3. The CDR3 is CASSLWDREETQYF. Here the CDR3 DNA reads TGTGCCAGCAGCTTATGGGACAGGGAGGAGACCCAGTACTTC. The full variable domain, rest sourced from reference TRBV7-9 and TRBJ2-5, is DTGVSQNPRHKITKRGQNVTFRCDPISEHNRLYWYRQTLGQGPEFLTYFQNEAQLEKSRLLSDRFSAERPKGSFSTLEIQRTEQGDSAMYLCASSLWDREETQYFGPGTRLLVL.

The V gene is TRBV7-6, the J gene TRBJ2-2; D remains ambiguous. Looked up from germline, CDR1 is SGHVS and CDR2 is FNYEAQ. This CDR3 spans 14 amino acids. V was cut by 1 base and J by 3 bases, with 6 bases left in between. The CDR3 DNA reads TGTGCCAGCAGCTTAGAACGGTACACCGGGGAGCTGTTTTTT. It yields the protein CASSLERYTGELFF. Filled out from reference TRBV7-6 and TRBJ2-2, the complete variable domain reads GAGVSQSPRYKVTKRGQDVALRCDPISGHVSLYWYRQALGQGPEFLTYFNYEAQQDKSGLPNDRFSAERPEGSISTLTIQRTEQRDSAMYRCASSLERYTGELFFGEGSRLTVL.

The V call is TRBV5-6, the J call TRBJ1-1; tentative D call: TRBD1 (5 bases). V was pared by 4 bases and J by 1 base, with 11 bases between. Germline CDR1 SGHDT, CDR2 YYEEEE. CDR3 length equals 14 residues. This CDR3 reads CASSRGAPNTEAFF. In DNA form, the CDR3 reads TGTGCCAGCAGCAGGGGCGCTCCGAACACTGAAGCTTTCTTT.

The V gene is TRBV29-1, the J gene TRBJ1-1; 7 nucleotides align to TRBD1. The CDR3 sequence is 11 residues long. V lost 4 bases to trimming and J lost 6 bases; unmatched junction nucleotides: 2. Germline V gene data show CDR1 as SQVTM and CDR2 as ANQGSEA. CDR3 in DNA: TGCAGCGTTGTCACAGGGGCTGAAGCTTTCTTT. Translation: CSVVTGAEAFF. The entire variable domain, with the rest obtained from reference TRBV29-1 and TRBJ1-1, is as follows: SAVISQKPSRDICQRGTSLTIQCQVDSQVTMMFWYRQQPGQSLTLIATANQGSEATYESGFVIDKFPISRPNLTFSTLTVSNMSPEDSSIYLCSVVTGAEAFFGQGTRLTVV.

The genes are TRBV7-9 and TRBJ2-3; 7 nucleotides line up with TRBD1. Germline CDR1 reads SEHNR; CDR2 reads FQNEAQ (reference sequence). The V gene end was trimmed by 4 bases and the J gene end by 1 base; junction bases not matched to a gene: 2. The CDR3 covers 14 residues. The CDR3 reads CASSYTGGTDTQYF. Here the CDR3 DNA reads TGTGCCAGCAGCTATACAGGGGGCACAGATACGCAGTATTTT.

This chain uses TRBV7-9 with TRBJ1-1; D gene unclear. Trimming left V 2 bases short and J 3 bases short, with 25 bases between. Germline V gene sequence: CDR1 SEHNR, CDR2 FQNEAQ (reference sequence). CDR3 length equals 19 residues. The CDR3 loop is CASSLNRMGLGGGDTEAFF. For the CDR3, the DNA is TGTGCCAGCAGCTTAAACCGTATGGGGTTAGGTGGCGGGGACACTGAAGCTTTCTTT. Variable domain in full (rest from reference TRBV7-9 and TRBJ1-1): DTGVSQNPRHKITKRGQNVTFRCDPISEHNRLYWYRQTLGQGPEFLTYFQNEAQLEKSRLLSDRFSAERPKGSFSTLEIQRTEQGDSAMYLCASSLNRMGLGGGDTEAFFGQGTRLTVV.

The CDR3 is CASSLTPLGGFQETQYF. CDR3 DNA sequence: TGTGCCAGCAGCTTAACCCCCCTCGGGGGTTTCCAAGAGACCCAGTACTTC. This chain connects TRBV7-8 to TRBJ2-5, with a weak D call TRBD2 (6 bases). Germline CDR1 and CDR2: SGHVS and FQNEAQ. V lost 2 bases and J lost 1, with 17 bases in between. This CDR3 region has 17 residues.